These 29 T cell receptor beta chains were all obtained from the same sample, sequenced in a study of blood T cell repertoires in COVID-19 (TCRdb year 2020). The method behind the library was the immunoSEQ multiplex PCR assay. TCRdb took over this immuneACCESS table, retaining in-frame rearrangements with V and J assigned. Such tables are incomplete; in checked studies, under half of the missing clones stem from an unresolved V gene, and the remainder is unexplained. In all, the sample holds 25,000 to 35,000 clones, and 70% to 90% of those were seen once. The ten largest clones add up to under 30% of the sample. The sequencing sample was made of peripheral blood. Receptor source: a human donor in a cohort sampled during active COVID-19.

The gene calls are TRBV4-1 and TRBJ1-2; TRBD1 is a possible D gene (6 bases). Germline values: CDR1 MGHRA, CDR2 YSYEKL. Between the trimmed V and J ends, which lost 0 bases and 0 bases, there was a span of 11 bases. The CDR3 covers 16 residues. This chain's CDR3 is CASSQDGGGPNYGYTF. CDR3 DNA: TGCGCCAGCAGCCAAGATGGCGGGGGCCCTAACTATGGCTACACCTTC.

The chain carries TRBV18 and TRBJ1-3, with no clear D. The germline V gene encodes CDR1 KGHSH and CDR2 LQKENI. This CDR3 is built from 17 residues. V shed 6 bases and J shed 0 bases, with 18 bases lying between them. Here the CDR3 DNA reads TGTGCCAGCTCGGGGAATCGTTATGGGAGCTCTGGAAACACCATATATTTT. Protein product: CASSGNRYGSSGNTIYF.

The chain uses TRBV12-3 or TRBV12-4 and TRBJ1-2; D remains ambiguous. The length of the CDR3 is 13 residues. V shed 7 bases and J shed 4 bases, with 13 bases lying between them. The CDR3 sequence: CASTTPGGYGYTF. In nucleotides, the CDR3 is TGTGCCAGCACCACCCCGGGTGGCTATGGCTACACCTTC.

The J gene is TRBJ1-5, the V gene TRBV6-1; the match to TRBD1 covers 10 bases. The germline CDR1 and CDR2 sequences are MNHNS and SASEGT. The CDR3 is made up of 15 amino acids. The trim removed 1 base at V and 7 bases at J, leaving 4 bases unmatched. The CDR3 sequence is CASSEEGQGRQPQHF. CDR3 sequence (DNA): TGTGCCAGCAGTGAAGAGGGACAGGGGAGACAGCCCCAGCATTTT.

J is TRBJ2-1 and V is TRBV5-6, with 8 bases fitting TRBD1. J lost 9 bases, V lost 5 bases, and 13 bases had no gene match. The CDR3 contains 15 residues. CDR1 and CDR2 from the germline V gene are SGHDT and YYEEEE. CDR3 bases: TGTGCCAGCAGTGCCGGGACAGGTGACCATGGTGAGCAGTTCTTC. Translation gives CASSAGTGDHGEQFF.

In its sample, this clone ranks as medium-sized. The chain carries TRBV4-2 and TRBJ2-3; 12 nucleotides line up with TRBD2. The germline V gene has CDR1 LGHNA and CDR2 YNFKEQ. Germline trimming cut 4 bases from V and 5 bases from J; bases unmatched to any gene: 10. The CDR3 loop spans 17 amino acids. CDR3 sequence (DNA): TGTGCCAGCAGCCCAGGCTCTGGACTAGCGGGGTTAGATACGCAGTATTTT. Its translation: CASSPGSGLAGLDTQYF.

The chain employs TRBV6-5 and TRBJ1-5; TRBD1 matches 7 bases. Germline lookup yields CDR1 MNHEY and CDR2 SVGAGI. This CDR3 has 14 residues. Trimming removed 5 bases from V and 9 bases from J; junction bases left unmatched: 10. This CDR3 is CASSPGGWEVPQHF. CDR3 nucleotides: TGTGCCAGCAGTCCAGGGGGTTGGGAAGTGCCCCAGCATTTT.

The rearrangement uses TRBV19 and TRBJ2-2; TRBD1 is a possible D gene (7 bases). Germline assignment: CDR1 LNHDA and CDR2 SQIVND (reference sequence). Trimming removed 5 bases from V and 3 bases from J, with 13 bases in between. The CDR3 covers 15 residues. The CDR3 reads CASSRRGVDTGELFF. The CDR3 nucleotides read TGTGCCAGTAGTCGCAGGGGGGTCGACACCGGGGAGCTGTTTTTT. The full variable domain, with the rest looked up from reference TRBV19 and TRBJ2-2, is DGGITQSPKYLFRKEGQNVTLSCEQNLNHDAMYWYRQDPGQGLRLIYYSQIVNDFQKGDIAEGYSVSREKKESFPLTVTSAQKNPTAFYLCASSRRGVDTGELFFGEGSRLTVL.

The chain uses TRBV5-5 and TRBJ1-1; TRBD1 matches 10 bases. CDR1 and CDR2 (germline): SGHKS, YYEKEE (reference sequence). This CDR3 contains 15 residues. Trimming at V came to 0 bases and at J to 3 bases, leaving 2 bases not matched to a gene. The CDR3 spells CASSLGGTGDTEAFF. In DNA form, the CDR3 reads TGTGCCAGCAGCTTGGGCGGGACAGGGGACACTGAAGCTTTCTTT.

The chain uses TRBV6-5 and TRBJ2-7, with 12 bases that match TRBD1. The CDR3 runs to 15 residues. The trim removed 6 bases at V and 6 bases at J, leaving 9 bases unmatched. CDR1 and CDR2 (germline): MNHEY, SVGAGI. CDR3 nucleotide sequence: TGTGCCAGCAGGAATGCCGGGACAGGGGGCCCCGAGCAGTACTTC. Translation: CASRNAGTGGPEQYF.

The chain combines TRBV9 with TRBJ1-2; D possibly corresponds to TRBD1 (6 bases). CDR1 is SGDLS, CDR2 YYNGEE, per germline. The CDR3 loop spans 15 amino acids. The V end lost 0 bases, the J end lost 7 bases, and 16 bases lay between the germline ends. The CDR3 nucleotides read TGTGCCAGCAGCGTAGCTCAAGACAGGATTTTTGGCTACACCTTC. It codes for CASSVAQDRIFGYTF. Complete variable domain (other parts from reference TRBV9 and TRBJ1-2): DSGVTQTPKHLITATGQRVTLRCSPRSGDLSVYWYQQSLDQGLQFLIQYYNGEERAKGNILERFSAQQFPDLHSELNLSSLELGDSALYFCASSVAQDRIFGYTFGSGTRLTVV.

This clone was picked up a small number of times. The rearrangement joins TRBV4-2 to TRBJ2-7; no reliable D call. CDR1 and CDR2 (germline): LGHNA, YNFKEQ. The length of the CDR3 is 17 residues. The germline V and J ends were trimmed by 0 bases and 0 bases, with 15 bases remaining between them. The CDR3 DNA reads as TGTGCCAGCAGCCAAGATGACCCCAGGCTGAGCTCCTACGAGCAGTACTTC. It codes for CASSQDDPRLSSYEQYF.

V gene TRBV6-1 combines with J gene TRBJ2-7, with 10 bases that match TRBD1. Trimming cost V 1 base and J 4 bases; bases outside gene matches: 4. Per germline, CDR1 MNHNS and CDR2 SASEGT. There are 15 residues in the CDR3. The CDR3 reads CASSEETGGQYEQYF. The CDR3 region has the DNA TGTGCCAGCAGTGAAGAGACAGGGGGCCAATACGAGCAGTACTTC.

This rearrangement joins TRBV3-1 (or the pseudogene TRBV3-2) to TRBJ2-3; TRBD2 matches at 13 bases. The CDR3 runs to 19 residues. Germline CDR1 LGHDT, CDR2 YNNKEL (reference sequence). The V segment lost 3 bases and the J segment 1 base; nucleotides outside the gene matches: 10. CDR3: CASSHQGLAGWPRTDTQYF. CDR3 DNA sequence: TGTGCCAGCAGCCACCAGGGACTAGCGGGGTGGCCCCGCACAGATACGCAGTATTTT.

This chain links TRBV13 with TRBJ1-1; D not resolved. The CDR3 runs to 11 residues. The V end lost 0 bases, the J end lost 8 bases, and 4 bases lay between the germline ends. Germline V CDR1 and CDR2: PRHDT, FYEKMQ (reference sequence). This chain's CDR3 is CASSLGGEAFF. Here the CDR3 DNA reads TGTGCCAGCAGCTTAGGTGGCGAAGCTTTCTTT.

This clone was recorded once. This chain uses TRBV7-9 with TRBJ2-5; a weak D match, TRBD1 (6 bases). The CDR3 has 15 residues. Between the trimmed V and J ends, which lost 0 bases and 0 bases, there was a span of 8 bases. CDR1 and CDR2 from the germline V gene are SEHNR and FQNEAQ (reference sequence). CDR3 in amino acids: CASSLATGDQETQYF. The DNA for the CDR3 is TGTGCCAGCAGCTTAGCGACAGGTGACCAAGAGACCCAGTACTTC.

The V call is TRBV19, the J call TRBJ1-3, with TRBD1 as a possible D gene (5 bases). V lost 5 bases and J lost 0, with 8 bases in between. Germline V gene lookup returns CDR1 LNHDA and CDR2 SQIVND (reference sequence). The CDR3 is made up of 14 amino acids. For the CDR3, the DNA is TGTGCCAGTAGTGCCGGGGGCTCTGGAAACACCATATATTTT. It yields the protein CASSAGGSGNTIYF. Full variable domain (outside the CDR3, taken from reference TRBV19 and TRBJ1-3): DGGITQSPKYLFRKEGQNVTLSCEQNLNHDAMYWYRQDPGQGLRLIYYSQIVNDFQKGDIAEGYSVSREKKESFPLTVTSAQKNPTAFYLCASSAGGSGNTIYFGEGSWLTVV.

The chain recombines TRBV5-1 with TRBJ2-5, with D maybe TRBD1 (6 bases). Germline-derived CDR1 and CDR2 are SGHRS and YFSETQ. The CDR3 is 15 residues long. V lost 0 bases and J lost 2, with 11 bases in between. CDR3 nucleotides: TGCGCCAGCAGCTTGGGAGGGGGTACACAAGAGACCCAGTACTTC. This encodes CASSLGGGTQETQYF.

The rearrangement links TRBV11-1 to TRBJ2-7; 8 bases are a match to TRBD1. Germline assignment: CDR1 SGHAT and CDR2 FQDESV (reference sequence). The CDR3 loop spans 15 amino acids. The trim removed 2 bases at V and 5 bases at J, leaving 8 bases unmatched. The CDR3 loop reads CASSLPTGVVHEQYF. As DNA, the CDR3 is TGTGCCAGCAGCTTACCGACAGGGGTAGTTCACGAGCAGTACTTC.

The rearrangement links TRBV25-1 to TRBJ1-2; possibly TRBD1 for D (5 bases). CDR1 and CDR2 from the germline V gene are MGHDK and SYGVNS. This CDR3 contains 16 residues. The germline V and J ends were trimmed by 2 bases and 4 bases, with 17 bases remaining between them. The CDR3 DNA sequence: TGTGCCAGCAGTGAAACGGGACCCGGGGGTTCCTATGGCTACACCTTC. Translation: CASSETGPGGSYGYTF.

The rearrangement links TRBV2 to TRBJ1-5; 8 nucleotides line up with TRBD1. Looked up from germline, CDR1 is SNHLY and CDR2 is FYNNEI. CDR3 length: 14 amino acids. V lost 8 bases, J lost 4 bases, and 7 bases stayed unmatched. This chain's CDR3 is CASREDRGNQPQHF. CDR3 nucleotide sequence: TGTGCCAGCCGCGAAGACAGGGGAAATCAGCCCCAGCATTTT.

The CDR3 loop reads CASSPGTGVRSPLHF. Here the CDR3 DNA reads TGTGCCAGCAGCCCCGGGACAGGGGTCCGTTCACCCCTCCACTTT. The rearrangement links TRBV6-5 to TRBJ1-6, with 10 nucleotides matching TRBD1. The J segment lost 9 bases and the V segment lost 6 bases, leaving 8 bases of the junction unmatched. Germline CDR1 reads MNHEY; CDR2 reads SVGAGI. This CDR3 is 15 amino acids long.

This CDR3 reads CAWSVRQGGREQYF. The CDR3 nucleotides read TGTGCCTGGAGTGTACGACAGGGAGGTAGGGAGCAGTACTTC. The chain has TRBV30 and TRBJ2-7; tentative D call: TRBD1 (7 bases). The CDR3 spans 14 residues. CDR1 is GTSNPN and CDR2 is SVGIG in the germline V gene (reference sequence). V was pared by 0 bases and J by 7 bases, with 16 bases between.

The count of this clone is one. The chain employs TRBV25-1 and TRBJ2-7; 8 bases match TRBD1. Trimming cost V 3 bases and J 5 bases; bases outside gene matches: 9. The CDR3 consists of 15 residues. Germline lookup yields CDR1 MGHDK and CDR2 SYGVNS. DNA for the CDR3: TGTGCCAGCAGTGACGTCACGGGGACAGGAGACGAGCAGTACTTC. Protein sequence: CASSDVTGTGDEQYF.

The V gene is TRBV5-4, the J gene TRBJ2-3; TRBD1 aligns across 7 bases. The CDR3 has 11 amino acids. Germline loops: CDR1 SGHNT, CDR2 YYREEE (reference sequence). After removal of 4 bases from V and 9 bases from J, the junction contained 2 bases not matched to a gene. This CDR3 is CASSGGQTQYF. In nucleotides, the CDR3 is TGTGCCAGCAGCGGGGGACAGACGCAGTATTTT.

The rearrangement uses TRBV5-8 and TRBJ1-4; possibly TRBD1 for D (6 bases). From germline, CDR1 is SGHTS and CDR2 YDEGEE. The CDR3 has 14 amino acids. Trimming took 3 bases from V and 4 from J, leaving 10 bases between them. As DNA, the CDR3 is TGTGCCAGCAGCTCCGGACAGAATAATGAAAAACTGTTTTTT. Protein: CASSSGQNNEKLFF.

DNA of the CDR3: TGTGCCAGCAGCGTCCGGGACAGAGGAAACACCATATATTTT. Its protein is CASSVRDRGNTIYF. This chain connects TRBV9 to TRBJ1-3; 7 nucleotides line up with TRBD1. CDR1 SGDLS and CDR2 YYNGEE come from the germline V gene. CDR3 length: 14 amino acids. Trimming removed 2 bases from V and 4 bases from J; junction bases left unmatched: 3.

The chain employs TRBV6-6 and TRBJ1-1; 7 bases map to TRBD1. CDR1 is MNHNY, CDR2 SVGAGI, per germline (reference sequence). This CDR3 has 13 amino acids. The V segment lost 7 bases and the J segment 1 base; nucleotides outside the gene matches: 3. This CDR3 reads CASKQGWNTEAFF. In DNA form, the CDR3 reads TGTGCCAGCAAACAGGGGTGGAACACTGAAGCTTTCTTT.

V and J are TRBV6-4 and TRBJ1-2; possible D gene TRBD1, 6 bases. The germline CDR1 and CDR2 sequences are MRHNA and SNTAGT. Trimming took 6 bases from V and 2 from J, leaving 10 bases between them. The CDR3 covers 13 residues. DNA for the CDR3: TGTGCCAGCAGCCCGGACAGAAACTATGGCTACACCTTC. This gives the protein CASSPDRNYGYTF.